Included here is one T cell receptor (beta chain) sequence, with context. Its target antigen remains unknown. No quality values exist for individual bases; no much larger clone is one base distant. One collaborating source in Seattle enrolled patients while the patients were actively infected and followed the patients over time throughout the course of disease. The collaborating institutions used their own protocols to collect whole blood in K2EDTA tubes. Collaborator samples were shipped for TCRbeta analysis as frozen whole blood, isolated PBMCs, or DNA extracted from either sample type. The entry originates in a study of blood T cell repertoires in COVID-19 (dated by TCRdb to 2018 to 2020). With regard to the full study: Collaborator samples came from the United States, Italy and Spain and covered acute and convalescent phases of COVID-19. Where available, HLA class I and class II types were taken from metadata supplied by the sample provider and were not determined by assay-based typing. The samples were drawn from the first 160 participants of the ongoing ImmuneRACE study and from 1,254 subjects provided by 6 global collaborators. Deeply sampled blood TCRbeta repertoires from subjects exposed to, actively infected with, or recovered from COVID-19 were included in the dataset. The prospective study material was composed of cDNA or gDNA derived from T cells, B-cell-depleted T cells, or PBMCs. Nearly every sample came with metadata listing a de-identified subject ID, COVID-19 status, age in years and sex. A freely available public database, intended as a resource for researchers studying the immune response to SARS-CoV-2, is where the repertoires were released. Overall study results and their limits: The amount of clinical and demographic metadata varied by source and participant and was provided uncurated.

TCRbeta CDR3 regions were amplified from genomic DNA by means of the immunoSEQ Assay, a bias-controlled multiplex PCR. The authors processed their data as follows. The number of nucleated cells in each sample was estimated by amplification of reference gene primers within the assay. To quantify the absolute abundance of each unique TCRbeta CDR3 rearrangement, sequence reads were collapsed and filtered. For each sample, productive Simpson clonality was calculated as the square root of Simpson's diversity index across productive rearrangements. TCRdb limited this immuneACCESS table to in-frame rearrangements with V and J called. A share of clones is missing; checked studies link under half to unresolved V genes, and the rest is unexplained. V and J calls and clone size are given by that table; D and trimming were obtained from the DNA. This sample comprises 450,000 or so clones, approximately 91% of them detected only once. The ten most abundant clones make up about 1.4% of the sample.

After removal of 0 bases from V and 7 bases from J, the junction retains 4 bases not matched to a gene. Measured from the cysteine to the phenylalanine, the CDR3 is 16 residues long. Only the CDR3 portion is preserved as DNA: 48 bases, with reading frame beginning at the first base. Sequences SGHDT (CDR1) and YYEEEE (CDR2) are obtained from the germline V gene. Rearrangement joined TRBV5-6 to TRBJ2-3; 14 central nucleotides agree with TRBD2. The sample was peripheral blood. The origin of this receptor is a woman aged 35 to 49 with COVID-19, enrolled during active disease. The DNA is as follows: TGTGCCAGCAGCTTGGGACTAGCGGGAGGGCGCAATACGCAGTATTTT. Translation gives CASSLGLAGGRNTQYF.